Below are 24 T cell receptor beta chains sequenced from a single sample in a study of blood T cell repertoires in COVID-19 (dated by TCRdb to 2018 to 2021). To prepare the library, the immunoSEQ multiplex PCR assay was applied. The table comes from immuneACCESS by way of TCRdb, which keeps in-frame sequences with V and J called. Part of the clones is missing from these tables; in studies checked, under half for an unresolved V gene and the rest for unknown reasons. The sample data list more than 300,000 clones, and around 89% of these were observed just once. About 6.8% of the sample lies in the top ten. Sample: peripheral blood. Every receptor here comes from a man aged 18 to 35 who had recovered from COVID-19.

The chain recombines TRBV12-5 with TRBJ2-7; 9 bases match TRBD1. Germline trimming cut 1 base from V and 2 bases from J; bases unmatched to any gene: 21. From germline, CDR1 is LGHNT and CDR2 FRNRAP. The CDR3 totals 21 residues. CDR3 nucleotide sequence: TGTGCTAGTGGTTTGGCACCCTTGGGACAGGGCCCGGACTACCGACCCTACGAGCAGTACTTC. Translation gives CASGLAPLGQGPDYRPYEQYF. Filled out from reference TRBV12-5 and TRBJ2-7, the complete variable domain reads DARVTQTPRHKVTEMGQEVTMRCQPILGHNTVFWYRQTMMQGLELLAYFRNRAPLDDSGMPKDRFSAEMPDATLATLKIQPSEPRDSAVYFCASGLAPLGQGPDYRPYEQYFGPGTRLTVT.

The chain is built from TRBV19 and TRBJ1-5; no clear D gene. The CDR3 totals 19 residues. V was clipped by 3 bases and J by 0 bases, with 21 bases between them. Germline CDR1 LNHDA, CDR2 SQIVND (reference sequence). CDR3 sequence reads: CASSINPQRGFDSNQPQHF. The CDR3 DNA sequence: TGTGCCAGTAGTATCAACCCCCAAAGAGGGTTTGATAGCAATCAGCCCCAGCATTTT.

CDR3 region: CASTGQSLSGNTIYF. CDR3 nucleotides: TGTGCCAGCACAGGACAGAGCCTCTCTGGAAACACCATATATTTT. The chain employs TRBV2 and TRBJ1-3; D may be TRBD1 (6 bases). Germline-derived CDR1 and CDR2 are SNHLY and FYNNEI. Trimming pared 7 bases from V and 0 bases from J, leaving 13 bases between. The CDR3 has 15 amino acids.

The genes are TRBV16 and TRBJ1-6; 7 nucleotides agree with TRBD1. The V segment lost 6 bases and the J segment 6 bases; nucleotides outside the gene matches: 5. The germline V gene encodes CDR1 KGHSY and CDR2 FQNENV. The CDR3 length is 14 residues. Here the CDR3 reads CASSPQGSNSPLHF. In DNA form, the CDR3 reads TGTGCCAGCAGTCCACAGGGGAGTAATTCACCCCTCCACTTT.

The gene calls are TRBV9 and TRBJ1-6; no firm D call. CDR1 is SGDLS, CDR2 YYNGEE, per germline. V was cut by 1 base and J by 8 bases, with 7 bases left in between. The CDR3 extends over 13 amino acids. The CDR3 here is CASSVWQDSPLHF. CDR3 nucleotides: TGTGCCAGCAGCGTATGGCAGGATTCACCCCTCCACTTT.

The J gene is TRBJ2-7, the V gene TRBV29-1, with TRBD1 matching over 9 bases. Germline V gives CDR1 SQVTM, CDR2 ANQGSEA. The junction had 6 bases not matched to a gene; V was cut back by 0 bases and J by 3 bases. This CDR3 has 15 residues. CDR3 DNA sequence: TGCAGCGTTGAAGAAACCGGGACAGGGCGCTACGAGCAGTACTTC. It is translated as CSVEETGTGRYEQYF.

The chain couples TRBV12-3 or TRBV12-4 to TRBJ2-7; 9 bases are a match to TRBD1. This CDR3 contains 13 residues. V lost 5 bases to trimming and J lost 3 bases; unmatched junction nucleotides: 2. DNA for the CDR3: TGTGCCAGCAGTACAGGGGGCGGCTACGAGCAGTACTTC. This gives the protein CASSTGGGYEQYF.

The chain employs TRBV7-2 and TRBJ1-5; 11 nucleotides line up with TRBD1. CDR1 and CDR2 (germline): SGHTA, FQGNSA. This CDR3 is built from 16 residues. The trim removed 5 bases at V and 7 bases at J, leaving 10 bases unmatched. CDR3 in amino acids: CASSPWTGGSHQPQHF. Here the CDR3 DNA reads TGTGCCAGCAGCCCCTGGACAGGGGGCAGTCACCAGCCCCAGCATTTT.

This clone occurred once. The chain combines TRBV12-3 or TRBV12-4 with TRBJ1-6; D is uncertain. CDR3 size: 13 residues. Trimming shortened V by 3 bases and J by 6 bases, and 6 bases separated the two germline ends. The CDR3 DNA follows: TGTGCCAGCAGTTTTAATAGTAATTCACCCCTCCACTTT. Residues: CASSFNSNSPLHF.

V and J are TRBV21-1 and TRBJ2-7; the table's TRBD2 call for D was not verified on the DNA. TRBV21-1 is reported as a pseudogene. This CDR3 has 15 amino acids. The chain's CDR3 is CASSKVAVSSYEQYF. The CDR3 bases are TGTGCCAGCAGCAAAGTTGCTGTGAGCTCCTACGAGCAGTACTTC.

The chain is built from TRBV5-1 and TRBJ2-2, with 8 nucleotides matching TRBD1. This CDR3 spans 14 amino acids. Germline V CDR1 and CDR2: SGHRS, YFSETQ. The trim removed 3 bases at V and 7 bases at J, leaving 5 bases unmatched. CDR3 protein: CASSSGQGGGELFF. The DNA for the CDR3 is TGCGCCAGCAGCTCTGGACAGGGCGGCGGGGAGCTGTTTTTT.

The chain combines TRBV4-1 with TRBJ1-1; TRBD1 might be the D (6 bases). This CDR3 region has 12 residues. The germline V gene encodes CDR1 MGHRA and CDR2 YSYEKL. V shed 1 base and J shed 11 bases, with 11 bases lying between them. CDR3: CASSQVNRDAFF. The CDR3 DNA reads TGCGCCAGCAGCCAAGTAAACAGGGATGCTTTCTTT.

The chain uses TRBV7-9 and TRBJ2-5; 7 nucleotides align to TRBD1. This CDR3 has 14 amino acids. CDR1 SEHNR and CDR2 FQNEAQ come from the germline V gene (reference sequence). V shed 5 bases, J shed 0 bases, and the junction held 3 bases outside the gene matches. CDR3 protein: CASSLGQDQETQYF. CDR3 in DNA: TGTGCCAGCAGCCTTGGACAGGACCAAGAGACCCAGTACTTC.

In this sample, this clone turned up once. The V and J genes are TRBV2 and TRBJ2-7; maybe TRBD2 (6 bases). CDR3 length equals 16 residues. V was trimmed by 7 bases and J by 0 bases, leaving 19 bases between them. Germline CDR1 and CDR2: SNHLY and FYNNEI. The CDR3 DNA reads as TGTGCCAGCACCAGATACGGGACCGGGAGCTCCTACGAGCAGTACTTC. Its protein is CASTRYGTGSSYEQYF. Filled out from reference TRBV2 and TRBJ2-7, the complete variable domain reads EPEVTQTPSHQVTQMGQEVILRCVPISNHLYFYWYRQILGQKVEFLVSFYNNEISEKSEIFDDQFSVERPDGSNFTLKIRSTKLEDSAMYFCASTRYGTGSSYEQYFGPGTRLTVT.

The gene calls are TRBV7-9 and TRBJ2-7; D perhaps matches TRBD2 (5 bases). Germline lookup yields CDR1 SEHNR and CDR2 FQNEAQ (reference sequence). The length of the CDR3 is 14 residues. Trimming stripped 5 bases from V and 7 bases from J, with 18 bases between. In DNA form, the CDR3 reads TGTGCCAGCAGCATATGGACGGACCGGGAAGAGCAGTACTTC. This translates into CASSIWTDREEQYF.

The V and J genes are TRBV9 and TRBJ1-6; no definite D call. Deletions cut 0 bases from V and 9 bases from J, with 10 bases between. This CDR3 is built from 14 residues. The germline V gene has CDR1 SGDLS and CDR2 YYNGEE. In nucleotides, the CDR3 is TGTGCCAGCAGCGTAGCCCTATATGGTTCACCCCTCCACTTT. As protein: CASSVALYGSPLHF.

J is TRBJ2-5 and V is TRBV6-5; no definite D call. The CDR3 length is 12 residues. V dropped 3 bases and J dropped 5 bases, with 7 bases sitting between them. Germline CDR1 MNHEY, CDR2 SVGAGI. This CDR3 is CASSYGEETQYF. CDR3 coding DNA: TGTGCCAGCAGTTATGGAGAGGAGACCCAGTACTTC.

The chain is built from TRBV3-1 (or the pseudogene TRBV3-2) and TRBJ2-7; a weak D match, TRBD2 (5 bases). The germline gives CDR1 LGHDT, CDR2 YNNKEL (reference sequence). Trimming stripped 1 base from V and 6 bases from J, with 10 bases between. CDR3 size: 13 residues. CDR3 sequence: CASSQGPSSEQYF. The CDR3 region has the DNA TGTGCCAGCAGCCAAGGACCTAGCTCCGAGCAGTACTTC.

This chain joins TRBV18 and TRBJ1-1, with TRBD1 identical over 11 bases. V was pared by 2 bases and J by 4 bases, with 6 bases of the junction left unmatched. The CDR3 is 16 residues long. Germline values: CDR1 KGHSH, CDR2 LQKENI. The CDR3 region has the DNA TGTGCCAGCTCACCAGCGGGACAGGGGGTTCTCACTGAAGCTTTCTTT. Its translation: CASSPAGQGVLTEAFF.

The genes are TRBV7-9 and TRBJ2-4, with 7 bases aligning to TRBD1. Trimming removed 2 bases from V and 7 bases from J; junction bases left unmatched: 5. The CDR3 runs 14 residues. Per the germline V gene, CDR1 is SEHNR and CDR2 is FQNEAQ (reference sequence). The chain's CDR3 is CASSLKGARNIQYF. DNA of the CDR3: TGTGCCAGCAGCTTAAAGGGGGCCAGGAACATTCAGTACTTC. The full variable domain, its missing parts supplied by reference TRBV7-9 and TRBJ2-4, is DTGVSQNPRHKITKRGQNVTFRCDPISEHNRLYWYRQTLGQGPEFLTYFQNEAQLEKSRLLSDRFSAERPKGSFSTLEIQRTEQGDSAMYLCASSLKGARNIQYFGAGTRLSVL.

The rearrangement joins TRBV4-1 to TRBJ2-2; 8 bases fit TRBD1. J lost 7 bases, V lost 1 base, and 2 bases had no gene match. This CDR3 has 14 residues. Germline V lookup: CDR1 MGHRA, CDR2 YSYEKL. The CDR3 protein is CASSQADRGGELFF. Written as DNA, the CDR3 is TGCGCCAGCAGCCAAGCCGACAGGGGCGGGGAGCTGTTTTTT.

The chain joins TRBV18 to TRBJ1-4; 7 bases map to TRBD1. CDR1 KGHSH and CDR2 LQKENI come from the germline V gene. This CDR3 contains 16 residues. Germline trimming cut 5 bases from V and 3 bases from J; bases unmatched to any gene: 9. This chain's CDR3 is CASSSQAGTANEKLFF. CDR3 DNA sequence: TGTGCCAGCTCATCGCAGGCCGGGACAGCTAATGAAAAACTGTTTTTT.

A few counts support this clone. The V and J genes are TRBV19 and TRBJ2-2; 8 positions match TRBD1. The V gene end was trimmed by 5 bases and the J gene end by 4 bases; junction bases not matched to a gene: 9. Germline V gives CDR1 LNHDA, CDR2 SQIVND (reference sequence). CDR3 length: 16 residues. CDR3 sequence: CASSPRGQDPTGELFF. CDR3 nucleotides: TGTGCCAGTAGTCCCCGGGGACAGGACCCCACCGGGGAGCTGTTTTTT.

V usage is TRBV7-6 and J usage is TRBJ2-7; 9 bases agree with TRBD1. This CDR3 is 14 amino acids long. Unmatched junction bases numbered 7, after V lost 6 bases and J lost 4 bases. Germline CDR1 and CDR2: SGHVS and FNYEAQ. Written as DNA, the CDR3 is TGTGCCAGCAGTAAGGGGACAGGGAAATACGAGCAGTACTTC. It encodes CASSKGTGKYEQYF.